The present entry profiles one T cell receptor (beta chain) with its context. What it binds is not known. The V end was cut by 0 bases, the J end by 4 bases, with 9 bases between. Germline V lookup: CDR1 SGDLS, CDR2 YYNGEE. The CDR3 is 14 amino acids. The assay was immunoSEQ multiplex PCR, and TCRdb's table has in-frame clones only and misses some. The table has about 140,000 clones, roughly 80% seen once. This record belongs to a study of radiation and T cells in renal cell carcinoma. Whole-study findings and limits: In blood, top tumor clones expanded by 2 weeks, shrinking by 4.

Time point noted: baseline pretreatment blood. Described treatment: 15 Gy SBRT to primary tumor, nephrectomy 4 weeks later. The patient's renal cell carcinoma had clear cell pathology. The origin of this receptor is a woman aged 50 to 60 with renal cell carcinoma. V gene TRBV9 combines with J gene TRBJ2-3; unclear D gene. Sample: blood, taken from a patient whose treatment included radiotherapy and nephrectomy. This CDR3 is CASSVGPASDTQYF. The CDR3 coding sequence is TGTGCCAGCAGCGTAGGTCCGGCATCAGATACGCAGTATTTT.